The 2 T cell receptor beta chains below all came from one sample that was sequenced in a study of T cell responses to AZD1222 COVID-19 vaccine. Using immunoSEQ multiplex PCR, the repertoire was profiled, and TCRdb retains in-frame clones only, with some absent. The sample lists 68,000 or so clones, about three quarters occurring once. The sequences come from peripheral blood, collected on day 0 of AZD1222 vaccination. The source is an adult in good health.

The J gene is TRBJ1-5, the V gene TRBV5-6; no firm D call. The CDR3 is 14 amino acids. Germline-derived CDR1 and CDR2 are SGHDT and YYEEEE. V gave up 0 bases and J gave up 6 bases, with 10 bases separating them. For the CDR3, the DNA is TGTGCCAGCAGCTTGGGGCAGGCCAGTCAGCCCCAGCATTTT. Translated, it gives CASSLGQASQPQHF.

This chain uses TRBV14 with TRBJ2-3; 8 bases are a match to TRBD1. The germline gives CDR1 SGHDN, CDR2 FVKESK. The CDR3 runs 15 residues. Trimming removed 2 bases from V and 6 bases from J; junction bases left unmatched: 7. Here the CDR3 reads CASSQLQGAKDTQYF. In nucleotides, the CDR3 is TGTGCCAGCAGCCAATTGCAGGGGGCGAAGGATACGCAGTATTTT.